The 8 T cell receptor beta chains below all came from one sample that was sequenced in a study of identical twins. One entry per CDR3 protein, called by TCRdb with MiXCR from the 5' RACE reads. In the table there are nearly 900,000 distinct CDR3 sequences, approximately 13% of which are singletons. The same data also went into a second study, on yellow fever vaccine responses in identical twins.

Sample: PBMCs. The source is a woman aged 18-29 years in good health.

The chain uses TRBV10-1 and TRBJ1-1; D remains unclear. Deletions cut 6 bases from V and 0 bases from J, with 23 bases between. Germline values: CDR1 WNHNN, CDR2 SYGVQD (reference sequence). The CDR3 length is 18 residues. This CDR3 reads CASSGPKGSGVLNTEAFF. The CDR3 DNA sequence: TGCGCCAGCAGCGGACCAAAAGGTTCGGGTGTCCTGAACACTGAAGCTTTCTTT.

In this sample, this clonotype turned up many times. The chain has TRBV5-6 and TRBJ2-1, with unresolved D. Germline assignment: CDR1 SGHDT and CDR2 YYEEEE. The CDR3 extends over 15 amino acids. Trimming removed 3 bases at V and 5 bases at J, with 15 bases between. CDR3 sequence (DNA): TGTGCCAGCAGCTACTGGTCATGGACCGACAATGAGCAGTTCTTC. Protein sequence: CASSYWSWTDNEQFF.

This clonotype has at least ten counts. The V and J genes are TRBV12-3 or TRBV12-4 and TRBJ2-7, with D possibly being TRBD2 (6 bases). CDR3 length: 13 amino acids. With 8 bases removed from V and 3 bases from J, the gap between germline ends came to 14 bases. Here the CDR3 DNA reads TGTGCCAGCGGGAGGTCTGATTACTACGAGCAGTACGTC. It codes for CASGRSDYYEQYV.

This clonotype was detected only a few times. CDR3 DNA sequence: TGCGCCAGCGTCGAGGGGGCGCCGACTGAAGCTTTCTTT. Its translation: CASVEGAPTEAFF. This chain links TRBV10-2 with TRBJ1-1, with TRBD1 matching over 7 bases. The germline gives CDR1 WSHSY, CDR2 SAAADI. The CDR3 runs to 13 residues. After removal of 8 bases from V and 5 bases from J, the junction contained 8 bases not matched to a gene.

V is TRBV15 and J is TRBJ2-1; a weak D match, TRBD1 (5 bases). The CDR3 contains 14 residues. Germline loops: CDR1 LNHNV, CDR2 YYDKDF (reference sequence). The V gene lost 8 bases and the J gene lost 6 bases, with 17 bases spanning the gap. The CDR3 nucleotides are TGTGCCACCCCCCCGACGGACACGGCCAATGAGCAGTTCTTC. Translating gives CATPPTDTANEQFF.

The table lists this clonotype with many counts. The rearrangement links TRBV5-1 to TRBJ2-1; 8 bases align to TRBD2. J was trimmed by 5 bases and V by 2 bases; bases with no gene match: 9. The germline CDR1 and CDR2 sequences are SGHRS and YFSETQ. The CDR3 totals 16 residues. CDR3 amino acids: CASSFPGGLGDNEQFF. The CDR3 nucleotides read TGCGCCAGCAGCTTCCCGGGGGGACTAGGAGACAATGAGCAGTTCTTC.

The V call is TRBV12-3 or TRBV12-4, the J call TRBJ2-7, with 12 bases fitting TRBD2. With 6 bases clipped from V and 6 bases from J, the junction kept 6 bases outside the gene matches. The CDR3 has 14 residues. The CDR3 sequence: CASRGTSGWVEQYF. The CDR3 DNA sequence: TGTGCCAGCAGAGGGACTAGCGGGTGGGTCGAGCAGTACTTC.

For this clonotype: A much larger clone lies a single base off, so this may be a read error. V usage is TRBV10-3 and J usage is TRBJ2-3; 7 positions agree with TRBD2. CDR1 and CDR2 (germline): ENHRY, SYGVKD. The trim removed 4 bases at V and 2 bases at J, leaving 3 bases unmatched. The CDR3 extends over 14 amino acids. The DNA for the CDR3 is TGTGCCATCAGTGGGGCGGGGGACACAGATACGCAGTATTTT. Protein product: CAISGAGDTDTQYF.